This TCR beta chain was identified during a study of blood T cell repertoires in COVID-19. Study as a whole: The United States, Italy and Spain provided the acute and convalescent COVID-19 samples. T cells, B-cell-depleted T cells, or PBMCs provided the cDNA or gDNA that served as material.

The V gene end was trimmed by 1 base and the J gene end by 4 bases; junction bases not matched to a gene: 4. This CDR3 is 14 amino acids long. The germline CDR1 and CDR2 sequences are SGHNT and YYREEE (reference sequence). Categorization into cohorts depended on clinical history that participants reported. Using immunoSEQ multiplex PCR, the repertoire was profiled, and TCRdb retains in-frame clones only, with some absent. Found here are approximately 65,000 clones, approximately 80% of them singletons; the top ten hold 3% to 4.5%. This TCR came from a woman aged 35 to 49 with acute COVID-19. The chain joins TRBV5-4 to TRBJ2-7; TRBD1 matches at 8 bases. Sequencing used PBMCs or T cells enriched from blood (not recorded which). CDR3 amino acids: CASSLSQGGYEQYF. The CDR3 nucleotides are TGTGCCAGCAGCTTGTCACAGGGGGGTTACGAGCAGTACTTC.